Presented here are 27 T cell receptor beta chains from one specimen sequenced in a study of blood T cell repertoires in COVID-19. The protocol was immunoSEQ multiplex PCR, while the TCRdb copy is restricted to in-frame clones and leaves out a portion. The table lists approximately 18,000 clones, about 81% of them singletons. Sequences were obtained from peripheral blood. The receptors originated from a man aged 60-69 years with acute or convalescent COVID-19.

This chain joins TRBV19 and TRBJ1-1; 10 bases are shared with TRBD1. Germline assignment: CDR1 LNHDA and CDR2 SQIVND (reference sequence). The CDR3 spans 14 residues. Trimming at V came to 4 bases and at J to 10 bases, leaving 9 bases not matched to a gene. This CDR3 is CASSTTGGEVGAFF. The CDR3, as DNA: TGTGCCAGTAGTACGACAGGGGGCGAGGTAGGAGCTTTCTTT.

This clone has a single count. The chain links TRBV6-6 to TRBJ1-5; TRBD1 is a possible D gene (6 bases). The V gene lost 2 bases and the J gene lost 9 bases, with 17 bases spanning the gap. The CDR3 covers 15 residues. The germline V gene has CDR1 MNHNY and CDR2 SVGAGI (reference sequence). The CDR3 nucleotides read TGTGCCAGCAGTTACGTAGGGGCCCCCAGGGGGCCCCAGCATTTT. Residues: CASSYVGAPRGPQHF.

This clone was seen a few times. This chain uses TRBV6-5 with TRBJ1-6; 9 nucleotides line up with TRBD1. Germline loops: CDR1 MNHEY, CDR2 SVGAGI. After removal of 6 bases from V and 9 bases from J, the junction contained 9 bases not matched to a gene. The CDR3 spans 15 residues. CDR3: CASRGRQGGRSPLHF. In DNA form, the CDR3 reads TGTGCCAGCAGGGGAAGACAGGGGGGGCGTTCACCCCTCCACTTT.

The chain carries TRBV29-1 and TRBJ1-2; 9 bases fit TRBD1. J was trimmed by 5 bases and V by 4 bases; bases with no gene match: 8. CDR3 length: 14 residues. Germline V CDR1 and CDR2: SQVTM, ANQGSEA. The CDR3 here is CSVGGTGSSYGYTF. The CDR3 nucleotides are TGCAGCGTTGGAGGGACAGGGAGTTCTTATGGCTACACCTTC.

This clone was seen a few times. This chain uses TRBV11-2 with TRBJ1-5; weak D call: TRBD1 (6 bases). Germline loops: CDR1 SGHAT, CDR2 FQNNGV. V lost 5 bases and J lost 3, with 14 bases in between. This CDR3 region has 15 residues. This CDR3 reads CASSPDPGANQPQHF. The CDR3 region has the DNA TGTGCCAGCAGCCCCGACCCAGGGGCCAATCAGCCCCAGCATTTT. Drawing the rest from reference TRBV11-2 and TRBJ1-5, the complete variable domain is EAGVAQSPRYKIIEKRQSVAFWCNPISGHATLYWYQQILGQGPKLLIQFQNNGVVDDSQLPKDRFSAERLKGVDSTLKIQPAKLEDSAVYLCASSPDPGANQPQHFGDGTRLSIL.

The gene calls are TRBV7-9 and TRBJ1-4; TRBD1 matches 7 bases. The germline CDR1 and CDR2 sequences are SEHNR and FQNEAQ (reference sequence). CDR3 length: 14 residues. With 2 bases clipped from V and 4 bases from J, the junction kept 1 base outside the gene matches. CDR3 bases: TGTGCCAGCAGCTTACAGGGGGTTAATGAAAAACTGTTTTTT. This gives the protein CASSLQGVNEKLFF.

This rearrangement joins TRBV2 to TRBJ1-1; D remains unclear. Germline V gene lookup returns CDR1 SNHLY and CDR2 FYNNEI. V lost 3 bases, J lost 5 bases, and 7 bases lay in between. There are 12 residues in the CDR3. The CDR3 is CASSDGGTEAFF. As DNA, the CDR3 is TGTGCCAGCAGTGATGGCGGGACTGAAGCTTTCTTT.

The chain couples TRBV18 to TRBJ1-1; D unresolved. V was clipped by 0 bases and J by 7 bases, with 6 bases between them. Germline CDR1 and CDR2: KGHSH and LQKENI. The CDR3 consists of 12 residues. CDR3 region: CASSPPEGEAFF. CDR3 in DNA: TGTGCCAGCTCACCACCGGAGGGTGAAGCTTTCTTT. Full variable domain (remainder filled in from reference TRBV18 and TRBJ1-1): NAGVMQNPRHLVRRRGQEARLRCSPMKGHSHVYWYRQLPEEGLKFMVYLQKENIIDESGMPKERFSAEFPKEGPSILRIQQVVRGDSAAYFCASSPPEGEAFFGQGTRLTVV.

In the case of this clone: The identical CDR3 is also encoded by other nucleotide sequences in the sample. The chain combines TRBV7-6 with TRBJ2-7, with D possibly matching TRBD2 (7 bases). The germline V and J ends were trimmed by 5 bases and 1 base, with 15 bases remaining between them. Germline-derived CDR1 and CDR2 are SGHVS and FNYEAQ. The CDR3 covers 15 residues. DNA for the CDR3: TGTGCCAGCAGCCCCGAGGGGGGGGCTTCCTACGAGCAGTACTTC. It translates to CASSPEGGASYEQYF.

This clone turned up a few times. CDR3 DNA: TGTGCCAGCAGTTTAGGGGCGGAATATGGCTACACCTTC. Translation gives CASSLGAEYGYTF. This chain uses TRBV27 with TRBJ1-2; D possibly corresponds to TRBD1 (5 bases). Looked up from germline, CDR1 is MNHEY and CDR2 is SMNVEV (reference sequence). Trimming took off 2 bases at V and 5 bases at J, with 9 bases between the two ends. The CDR3 sequence is 13 residues long.

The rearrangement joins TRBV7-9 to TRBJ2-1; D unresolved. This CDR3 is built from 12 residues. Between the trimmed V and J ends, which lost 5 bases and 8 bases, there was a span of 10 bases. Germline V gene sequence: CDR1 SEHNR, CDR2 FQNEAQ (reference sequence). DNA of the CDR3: TGTGCCAGCAGCACTGCCCGAGATGAGCAGTTCTTC. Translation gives CASSTARDEQFF.

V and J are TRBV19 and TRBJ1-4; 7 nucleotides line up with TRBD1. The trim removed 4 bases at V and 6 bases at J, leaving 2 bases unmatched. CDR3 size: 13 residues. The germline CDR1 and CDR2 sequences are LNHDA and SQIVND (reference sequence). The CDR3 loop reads CASSKGTDEKLFF. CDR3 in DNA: TGTGCCAGTAGTAAAGGGACAGATGAAAAACTGTTTTTT.

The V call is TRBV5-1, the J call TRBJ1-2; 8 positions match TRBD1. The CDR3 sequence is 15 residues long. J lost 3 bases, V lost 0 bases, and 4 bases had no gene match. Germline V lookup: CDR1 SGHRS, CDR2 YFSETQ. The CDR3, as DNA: TGCGCCAGCAGCTTGGCCTTGACAGGGGACTATGGCTACACCTTC. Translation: CASSLALTGDYGYTF.

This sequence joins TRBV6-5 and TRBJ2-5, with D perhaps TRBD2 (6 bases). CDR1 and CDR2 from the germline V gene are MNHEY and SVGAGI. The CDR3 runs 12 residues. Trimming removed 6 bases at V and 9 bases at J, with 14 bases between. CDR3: CASRESSGAQYF. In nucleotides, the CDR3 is TGTGCCAGCAGGGAGTCCTCGGGGGCCCAGTACTTC.

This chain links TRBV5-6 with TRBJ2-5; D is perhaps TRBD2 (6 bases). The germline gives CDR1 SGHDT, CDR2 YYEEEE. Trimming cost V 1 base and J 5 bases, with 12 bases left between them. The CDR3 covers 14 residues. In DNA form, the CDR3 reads TGTGCCAGCAGCTTGAATGCAGGGAGGGAGACCCAGTACTTC. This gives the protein CASSLNAGRETQYF.

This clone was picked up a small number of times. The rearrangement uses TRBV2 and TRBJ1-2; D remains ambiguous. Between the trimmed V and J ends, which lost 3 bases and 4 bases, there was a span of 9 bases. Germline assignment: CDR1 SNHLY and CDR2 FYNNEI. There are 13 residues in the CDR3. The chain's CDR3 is CASSDTSGYGYTF. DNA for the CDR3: TGTGCCAGCAGTGATACATCAGGCTATGGCTACACCTTC.

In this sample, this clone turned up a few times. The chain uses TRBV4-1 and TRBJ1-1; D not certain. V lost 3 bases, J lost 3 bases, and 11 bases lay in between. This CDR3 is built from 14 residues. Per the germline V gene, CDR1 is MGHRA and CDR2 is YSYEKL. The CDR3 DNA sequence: TGCGCCAGCAGCCACCGTCGGGGTGACACTGAAGCTTTCTTT. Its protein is CASSHRRGDTEAFF.

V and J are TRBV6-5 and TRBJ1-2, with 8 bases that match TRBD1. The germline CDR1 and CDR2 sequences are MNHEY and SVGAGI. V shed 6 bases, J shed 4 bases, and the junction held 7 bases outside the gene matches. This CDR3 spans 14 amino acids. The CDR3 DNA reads TGTGCCAGCAGACAGGGGGGTAGCGGCTATGGCTACACCTTC. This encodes CASRQGGSGYGYTF.

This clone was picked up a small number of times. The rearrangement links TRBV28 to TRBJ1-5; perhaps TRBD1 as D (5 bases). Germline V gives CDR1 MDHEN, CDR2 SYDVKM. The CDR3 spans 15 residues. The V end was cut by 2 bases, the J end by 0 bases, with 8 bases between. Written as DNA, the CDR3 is TGTGCCAGCAGTTTAAGGGGTTATAGCAATCAGCCCCAGCATTTT. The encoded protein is CASSLRGYSNQPQHF.

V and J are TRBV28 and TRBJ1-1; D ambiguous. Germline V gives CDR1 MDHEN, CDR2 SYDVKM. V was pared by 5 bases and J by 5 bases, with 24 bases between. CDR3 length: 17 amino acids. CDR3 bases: TGTGCCAGCAGTCCCTCCCTCAAGTCGGCTCGGAGAACTGAAGCTTTCTTT. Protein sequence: CASSPSLKSARRTEAFF. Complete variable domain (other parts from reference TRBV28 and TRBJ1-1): DVKVTQSSRYLVKRTGEKVFLECVQDMDHENMFWYRQDPGLGLRLIYFSYDVKMKEKGDIPEGYSVSREKKERFSLILESASTNQTSMYLCASSPSLKSARRTEAFFGQGTRLTVV.

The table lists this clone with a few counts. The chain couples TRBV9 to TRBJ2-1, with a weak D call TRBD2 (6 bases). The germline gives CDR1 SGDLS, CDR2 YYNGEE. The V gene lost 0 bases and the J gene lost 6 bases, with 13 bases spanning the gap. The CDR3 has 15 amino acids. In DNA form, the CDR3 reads TGTGCCAGCAGCGTAGCTGGGACTCTAGGCAATGAGCAGTTCTTC. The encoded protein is CASSVAGTLGNEQFF. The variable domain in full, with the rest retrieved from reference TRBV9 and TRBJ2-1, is DSGVTQTPKHLITATGQRVTLRCSPRSGDLSVYWYQQSLDQGLQFLIQYYNGEERAKGNILERFSAQQFPDLHSELNLSSLELGDSALYFCASSVAGTLGNEQFFGPGTRLTVL.

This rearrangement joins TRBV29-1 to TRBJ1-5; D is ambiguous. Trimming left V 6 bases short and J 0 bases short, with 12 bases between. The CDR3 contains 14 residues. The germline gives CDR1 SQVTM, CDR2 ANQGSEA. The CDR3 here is CSVAIGSSNQPQHF. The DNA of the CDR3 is TGCAGCGTGGCGATCGGGAGTAGCAATCAGCCCCAGCATTTT.

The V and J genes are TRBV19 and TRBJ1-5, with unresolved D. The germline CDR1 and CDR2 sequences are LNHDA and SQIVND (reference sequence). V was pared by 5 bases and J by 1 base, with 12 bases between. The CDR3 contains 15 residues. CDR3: CASSGRRESNQPQHF. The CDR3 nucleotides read TGTGCCAGTAGTGGGAGAAGGGAAAGCAATCAGCCCCAGCATTTT.

CDR3 in amino acids: CASSYGLAGNTGELFF. The CDR3 DNA reads TGTGCCAGCAGTTACGGACTAGCGGGTAACACCGGGGAGCTGTTTTTT. V is TRBV6-5 and J is TRBJ2-2; 11 nucleotides align to TRBD2. This CDR3 region has 16 residues. Per germline, CDR1 MNHEY and CDR2 SVGAGI. The ends lost 2 bases at V and 2 bases at J; junction bases unmatched: 1.

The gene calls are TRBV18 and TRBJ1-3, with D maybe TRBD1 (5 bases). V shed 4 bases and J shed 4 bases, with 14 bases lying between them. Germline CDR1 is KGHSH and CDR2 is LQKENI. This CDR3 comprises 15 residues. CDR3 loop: CASSLQWGEGNTIYF. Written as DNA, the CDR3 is TGTGCCAGCTCACTTCAATGGGGCGAAGGAAACACCATATATTTT.

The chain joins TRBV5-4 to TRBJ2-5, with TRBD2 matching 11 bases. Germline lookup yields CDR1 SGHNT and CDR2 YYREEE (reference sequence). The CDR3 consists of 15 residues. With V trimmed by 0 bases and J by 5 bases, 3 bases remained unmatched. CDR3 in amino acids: CASSLAASGGETQYF. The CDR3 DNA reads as TGTGCCAGCAGCTTGGCGGCTAGCGGGGGGGAGACCCAGTACTTC.

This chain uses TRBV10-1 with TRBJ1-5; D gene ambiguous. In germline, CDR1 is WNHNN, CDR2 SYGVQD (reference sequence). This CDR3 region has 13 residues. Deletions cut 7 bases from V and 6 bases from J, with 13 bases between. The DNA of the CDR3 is TGCGCCAGCACCTGCCGAGGAGGTCAGCCCCAGCATTTT. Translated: CASTCRGGQPQHF.